This T cell receptor beta chain is from a study of identical twins. V was cut by 0 bases and J by 5 bases, with 10 bases left in between. The CDR3 consists of 14 residues. Germline CDR1 reads LNHDA; CDR2 reads SQIVND (reference sequence). Template switching (which added a universal primer site) was used, and cDNA carried unique molecular identifiers. One entry per CDR3 protein, called by TCRdb with MiXCR from the 5' RACE reads. Among some 96,000 distinct CDR3 sequences, under 7% were seen once, and the ten largest hold over 9.5%. This clonotype showed up many times. Its antigen is unidentified. Study-level findings and limits: Within monozygotic twins, out-of-frame TCR alpha sharing was underestimated by the models. Fewer insertions characterized abundant cord blood beta clonotypes, whereas memory repertoires showed none. Invariant MAIT and iNKT cells may have partly biased zero-insertion analyses.

This sequence originates from a woman aged 45-65 years in good health. J is TRBJ2-5 and V is TRBV19; D is possibly TRBD2 (6 bases). Sequencing used memory T cells sorted from blood. The CDR3 loop is CASSIDSGGETQYF. CDR3 nucleotide sequence: TGTGCCAGTAGTATAGATTCCGGAGGGGAGACCCAGTACTTC.